Listed here are 21 T cell receptor beta chains from one sample, sequenced in a study of T cells in Graves' hyperthyroidism and ophthalmopathy. There were TCR beta CDR3 regions amplified from RNA transcripts. Researchers ran a first-round RT-PCR on the TCR CDR3 using the HTBI primer set. MiXCR, applied by TCRdb to the multiplex PCR reads, yields one record per CDR3 protein. Of some 250,000 distinct CDR3 sequences in the sample, more than 12% were seen once. The sample consisted of blood. The receptors derive from a woman between 35 and 50 years old with Graves' hyperthyroidism that later progressed to Graves' ophthalmopathy.

This clonotype has at least ten counts. The V gene is TRBV24-1, the J gene TRBJ2-1, with TRBD2 matching 8 bases. Germline CDR1 reads KGHDR; CDR2 reads SFDVKD. The junction had 8 bases not matched to a gene; V was cut back by 4 bases and J by 4 bases. This CDR3 region has 16 residues. CDR3 in amino acids: CATSDTTSDFYNEQFF. As DNA, the CDR3 is TGTGCCACCAGTGACACGACTAGCGACTTTTACAATGAGCAGTTCTTC.

This clonotype showed up many times. The chain carries TRBV11-2 and TRBJ2-2, with 8 bases lining up with TRBD2. The length of the CDR3 is 15 residues. From germline, CDR1 is SGHAT and CDR2 FQNNGV. With 6 bases clipped from V and 6 bases from J, the junction kept 9 bases outside the gene matches. The CDR3 nucleotides are TGTGCCAGCAGTGAGCGGGAGTGGTACTCCGGGGAGCTGTTTTTT. It encodes CASSEREWYSGELFF.

The sample holds many counts of this clonotype. The CDR3 DNA reads as TGTGCCAGCAGTCAACAGGGGGCTGGACGTGAAGCTTTCTTT. This codes for CASSQQGAGREAFF. The genes are TRBV5-5 and TRBJ1-1; 9 bases map to TRBD1. The trim removed 5 bases at V and 7 bases at J, leaving 9 bases unmatched. The CDR3 sequence is 14 residues long. In germline, CDR1 is SGHKS, CDR2 YYEKEE (reference sequence). Full variable domain (outside the CDR3, taken from reference TRBV5-5 and TRBJ1-1): DAGVTQSPTHLIKTRGQQVTLRCSPISGHKSVSWYQQVLGQGPQFIFQYYEKEERGRGNFPDRFSARQFPNYSSELNVNALLLGDSALYLCASSQQGAGREAFFGQGTRLTVV.

The table lists this clonotype with many counts. The J gene is TRBJ1-1, the V gene TRBV20-1; the D gene is possibly TRBD1 (5 bases). V gave up 4 bases and J gave up 4 bases, with 13 bases separating them. The CDR3 is 13 amino acids. Germline CDR1 reads DFQATT; CDR2 reads SNEGSKA (reference sequence). CDR3 sequence (DNA): TGCAGTGCTAACCAGCATGGGGGCACTGAAGCTTTCTTT. Protein product: CSANQHGGTEAFF.

This clonotype was seen repeatedly, ten times or more. The chain employs TRBV27 and TRBJ2-1, with 8 bases aligning to TRBD2. The CDR3 is made up of 18 amino acids. The germline CDR1 and CDR2 sequences are MNHEY and SMNVEV (reference sequence). V lost 6 bases and J lost 0; bases outside the gene matches: 13. This CDR3 reads CASRSGTSYTSSYNEQFF. The DNA for the CDR3 is TGTGCCAGCAGATCCGGGACTAGTTATACCAGCTCCTACAATGAGCAGTTCTTC.

In regard to this clonotype: A read error may explain this, as a much larger clone is one base away. The chain uses TRBV6-1 and TRBJ1-5; no firm D call. The germline gives CDR1 MNHNS, CDR2 SASEGT. CDR3 length: 15 amino acids. The V end was cut by 1 base, the J end by 7 bases, with 14 bases between. CDR3 sequence (DNA): TGTGCCAGCAGTGAAGTTATTAGGGAGGGCCAGCCCCAGCATTTT. As protein: CASSEVIREGQPQHF.

This clonotype was seen at least ten times. The CDR3, as DNA: TGTGCCAGCACTCCTATGGTCGGCGGGGGCTCCCTAGGAGCTTTCTTT. Its protein is CASTPMVGGGSLGAFF. The chain couples TRBV28 to TRBJ1-1; D is perhaps TRBD1 (6 bases). The CDR3 has 16 amino acids. Trimming took off 7 bases at V and 10 bases at J, with 28 bases between the two ends. In germline, CDR1 is MDHEN, CDR2 SYDVKM.

This clonotype was counted at least ten times. The chain carries TRBV14 and TRBJ2-7, with D possibly matching TRBD2 (5 bases). Germline CDR1 reads SGHDN; CDR2 reads FVKESK. This CDR3 contains 13 residues. Trimming shortened V by 3 bases and J by 3 bases, and 9 bases separated the two germline ends. In DNA form, the CDR3 reads TGTGCCAGCAGCCAGGGGAGAATCTACGAGCAGTACTTC. Protein: CASSQGRIYEQYF. Supplemented by reference TRBV14 and TRBJ2-7, the full variable domain reads EAGVTQFPSHSVIEKGQTVTLRCDPISGHDNLYWYRRVMGKEIKFLLHFVKESKQDESGMPNNRFLAERTGGTYSTLKVQPAELEDSGVYFCASSQGRIYEQYFGPGTRLTVT.

This clonotype was detected many times. The genes are TRBV20-1 and TRBJ2-1; D is perhaps TRBD2 (6 bases). The ends were cut back, 1 base at V and 15 bases at J, with 22 bases in the middle. The CDR3 consists of 14 residues. Germline V lookup: CDR1 DFQATT, CDR2 SNEGSKA (reference sequence). CDR3 loop: CSARAPNFREFRFF. CDR3 bases: TGCAGTGCTAGAGCCCCCAATTTCCGGGAGTTTCGGTTCTTC.

Ten or more counts support this clonotype. The chain joins TRBV27 to TRBJ2-5; no firm D call. The V end lost 5 bases, the J end lost 1 base, and 11 bases lay between the germline ends. This CDR3 is 14 amino acids long. Germline-derived CDR1 and CDR2 are MNHEY and SMNVEV (reference sequence). The chain's CDR3 is CASSTTVFQETQYF. The CDR3 region has the DNA TGTGCCAGCAGTACTACAGTCTTCCAAGAGACCCAGTACTTC.

This clonotype came up many times. V gene TRBV27 combines with J gene TRBJ2-5; possibly TRBD1 for D (5 bases). The ends were cut back, 5 bases at V and 5 bases at J, with 12 bases in the middle. The CDR3 length is 13 residues. In germline, CDR1 is MNHEY, CDR2 SMNVEV (reference sequence). The CDR3 sequence is CASSLLGPETQYF. The CDR3 nucleotides read TGTGCCAGCAGTCTCCTGGGGCCTGAGACCCAGTACTTC.

This clonotype was seen only a few times. The junction shows a germline mismatch at one end, possibly a read error. This rearrangement joins TRBV12-3 or TRBV12-4 to TRBJ2-5; D gene ambiguous. This CDR3 contains 12 residues. For the CDR3, the DNA is TGTGCCAGCAGTTATCTCCAAGAGACCCAGCACTTC. It is translated as CASSYLQETQHF.

As regards this clonotype: This may be a read error: a much more frequent sequence differs by one nucleotide. This chain joins TRBV5-6 and TRBJ1-2; TRBD1 agrees at 7 bases. Looked up from germline, CDR1 is SGHDT and CDR2 is YYEEEE. The V and J ends lost 4 bases and 4 bases, in that order; junction bases with no gene match: 4. The CDR3 loop spans 13 amino acids. The CDR3 nucleotides are TGTGCCAGCAGCGCCGGGACAGTCTATGGCTACACCTTC. Translating it yields CASSAGTVYGYTF.

This clonotype was counted at least ten times. The chain is built from TRBV6-1 and TRBJ2-1, with TRBD1 matching 10 bases. Trimming cost V 4 bases and J 7 bases; bases outside gene matches: 4. CDR3 length: 14 residues. Germline V lookup: CDR1 MNHNS, CDR2 SASEGT. DNA of the CDR3: TGTGCCAGCAGTGGACAGGGGGCCCGTAATGAGCAGTTCTTC. It yields the protein CASSGQGARNEQFF.

In this sample, this clonotype turned up once. The CDR3 region is CASSLGTGRETQYF. The CDR3 DNA sequence: TGTGCCAGCAGCCTCGGGACAGGGAGGGAGACCCAGTACTTC. The chain recombines TRBV2 with TRBJ2-5, with 9 bases that match TRBD1. Per germline, CDR1 SNHLY and CDR2 FYNNEI. V dropped 6 bases and J dropped 5; count of bases not matched to a gene: 7. CDR3 size: 14 residues. The complete variable domain, with remaining parts taken from reference TRBV2 and TRBJ2-5, reads EPEVTQTPSHQVTQMGQEVILRCVPISNHLYFYWYRQILGQKVEFLVSFYNNEISEKSEIFDDQFSVERPDGSNFTLKIRSTKLEDSAMYFCASSLGTGRETQYFGPGTRLLVL.

This clonotype was recorded many times. The rearrangement links TRBV3-1 to TRBJ1-4; D perhaps matches TRBD1 (6 bases). The germline CDR1 and CDR2 sequences are LGHDT and YNNKEL (reference sequence). V dropped 3 bases and J dropped 8 bases, with 19 bases sitting between them. This CDR3 is 16 amino acids long. CDR3 in DNA: TGTGCCAGCAGCCAGAACCCGACAGGCAATGCAGAAAAACTGTTTTTT. This encodes CASSQNPTGNAEKLFF.

This clonotype was observed at least ten times. The chain links TRBV28 to TRBJ2-2, with D perhaps given as TRBD1 or TRBD2 (5 bases each). V was pared by 8 bases and J by 2 bases, with 18 bases between. This CDR3 is built from 16 residues. Germline V gene data show CDR1 as MDHEN and CDR2 as SYDVKM. The CDR3 DNA reads as TGTGCCAGCGAAAGAGGATTGGGGGAAAACACCGGGGAGCTGTTTTTT. It encodes CASERGLGENTGELFF. Combining the CDR3 with reference TRBV28 and TRBJ2-2 gives the whole variable domain DVKVTQSSRYLVKRTGEKVFLECVQDMDHENMFWYRQDPGLGLRLIYFSYDVKMKEKGDIPEGYSVSREKKERFSLILESASTNQTSMYLCASERGLGENTGELFFGEGSRLTVL.

This clonotype was counted ten times or more. The rearrangement links TRBV6-1 to TRBJ1-1; TRBD1 aligns across 8 bases. In germline, CDR1 is MNHNS, CDR2 SASEGT. This CDR3 has 18 residues. V lost 6 bases, J lost 0 bases, and 15 bases stayed unmatched. CDR3 sequence: CASRRFQGAVPLNTEAFF. In DNA, the CDR3 is TGTGCCAGCAGGAGATTCCAGGGGGCAGTGCCTTTGAACACTGAAGCTTTCTTT.

This clonotype was counted only a few times. A read error is likely, as this CDR3 ends without the conserved phenylalanine or tryptophan. The J gene is TRBJ1-5, the V gene TRBV7-9; D gene ambiguous. The germline V gene encodes CDR1 SEHNR and CDR2 FQNEAQ (reference sequence). Trimming stripped 3 bases from V and 5 bases from J, with 5 bases between. There are 12 residues in the CDR3. For the CDR3, the DNA is TGTGCCAGCAGCTTCCAATATCAGCCCCAGCATTCT. It translates to CASSFQYQPQHS.

This clonotype was picked up many times. The V and J genes are TRBV4-1 and TRBJ1-6, with a weak D call TRBD1 (5 bases). The V end lost 1 base, the J end lost 6 bases, and 13 bases lay between the germline ends. This CDR3 is 16 amino acids long. Germline V CDR1 and CDR2: MGHRA, YSYEKL. CDR3 protein: CASSQAAGGSNSPLHF. DNA of the CDR3: TGCGCCAGCAGCCAAGCGGCGGGGGGAAGTAATTCACCCCTCCACTTT.

This clonotype was detected ten times or more. This chain uses TRBV5-1 with TRBJ1-1; perhaps TRBD1 as D (6 bases). This CDR3 region has 15 residues. V was shortened by 0 bases and J by 6 bases, with 15 bases between the two germline ends. Germline CDR1 is SGHRS and CDR2 is YFSETQ. For the CDR3, the DNA is TGCGCCAGCAGCTTGGCGGGGGGCGCAAGCTCTGAAGCTTTCTTT. Amino acids: CASSLAGGASSEAFF.